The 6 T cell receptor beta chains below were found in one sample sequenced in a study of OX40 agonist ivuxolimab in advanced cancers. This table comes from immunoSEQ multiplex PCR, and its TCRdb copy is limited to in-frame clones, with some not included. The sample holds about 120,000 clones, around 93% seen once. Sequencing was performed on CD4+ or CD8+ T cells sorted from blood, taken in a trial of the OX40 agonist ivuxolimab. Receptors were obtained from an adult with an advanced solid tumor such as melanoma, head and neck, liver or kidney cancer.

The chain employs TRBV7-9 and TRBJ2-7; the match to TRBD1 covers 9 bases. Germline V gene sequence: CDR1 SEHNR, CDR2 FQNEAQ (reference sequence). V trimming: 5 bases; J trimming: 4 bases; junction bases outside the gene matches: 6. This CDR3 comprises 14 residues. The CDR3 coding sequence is TGTGCCAGCAGCCGGACAGGGGATTATTACGAGCAGTACTTC. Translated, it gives CASSRTGDYYEQYF.

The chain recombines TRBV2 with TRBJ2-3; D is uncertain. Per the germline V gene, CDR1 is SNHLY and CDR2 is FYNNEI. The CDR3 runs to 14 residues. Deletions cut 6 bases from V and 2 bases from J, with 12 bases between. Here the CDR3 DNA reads TGTGCCAGCAGCGTAACGTACCCCACAGATACGCAGTATTTT. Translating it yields CASSVTYPTDTQYF.

CDR3 DNA sequence: TGTGCCAGCAGCGTAGAGGCGGGTGGCTACACCTTC. Translating it yields CASSVEAGGYTF. The V call is TRBV9, the J call TRBJ1-2, with D uncertain. The CDR3 has 12 amino acids. Trimming stripped 0 bases from V and 7 bases from J, with 7 bases between. CDR1 is SGDLS and CDR2 is YYNGEE in the germline V gene.

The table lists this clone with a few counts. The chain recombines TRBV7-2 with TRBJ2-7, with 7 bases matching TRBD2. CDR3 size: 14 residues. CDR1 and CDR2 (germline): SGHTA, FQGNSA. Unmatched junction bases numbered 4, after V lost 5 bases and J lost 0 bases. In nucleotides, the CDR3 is TGTGCCAGCAGCCTGACTAGCTCCTCCTACGAGCAGTACTTC. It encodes CASSLTSSSYEQYF.

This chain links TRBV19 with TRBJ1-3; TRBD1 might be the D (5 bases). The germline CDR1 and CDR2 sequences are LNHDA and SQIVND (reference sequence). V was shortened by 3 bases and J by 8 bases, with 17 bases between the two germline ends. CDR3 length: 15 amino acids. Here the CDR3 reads CASSIPGLLQDTIYF. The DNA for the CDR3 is TGTGCCAGTAGTATCCCGGGGCTTCTACAAGACACCATATATTTT. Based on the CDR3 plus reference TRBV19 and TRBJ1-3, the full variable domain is DGGITQSPKYLFRKEGQNVTLSCEQNLNHDAMYWYRQDPGQGLRLIYYSQIVNDFQKGDIAEGYSVSREKKESFPLTVTSAQKNPTAFYLCASSIPGLLQDTIYFGEGSWLTVV.

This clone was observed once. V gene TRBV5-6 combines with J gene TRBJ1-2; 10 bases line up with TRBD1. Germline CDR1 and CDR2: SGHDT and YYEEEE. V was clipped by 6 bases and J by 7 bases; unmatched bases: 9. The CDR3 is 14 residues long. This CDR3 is CASTLGQGGSGYTF. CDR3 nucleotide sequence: TGTGCCAGCACCCTAGGACAGGGGGGCTCTGGCTACACCTTC.